This T cell receptor (beta chain) was profiled in a study of T-cell reconstitution after alpha-beta-depleted transplantation in children. This clonotype was observed a handful of times. Preparation of the TCRbeta library involved a method that used unique molecular identifiers. In TCRdb, the PCR reads were re-called with MiXCR into one record per CDR3 protein. The repertoire includes 330,000 or so distinct CDR3 sequences, about 9.4% of them detected once, and approximately 2.3% sits in the top ten. The ends were cut back, 3 bases at V and 3 bases at J, with 23 bases in the middle. Looked up from germline, CDR1 is MDHEN and CDR2 is SYDVKM. This CDR3 region has 18 residues.

This clonotype was obtained from a human donor who donated a stem cell graft to a child with acute lymphoblastic leukemia. V usage is TRBV28 and J usage is TRBJ1-1; D may be TRBD1 (6 bases). This specimen was PBMCs from the stem cell graft donor, taken from the stem cell graft. Written as DNA, the CDR3 is TGTGCCAGCAGTTTCTCCGTCCTCCACGGGGGGGCTCACACTGAAGCTTTCTTT. This codes for CASSFSVLHGGAHTEAFF. The variable domain in full, completed from reference TRBV28 and TRBJ1-1, reads DVKVTQSSRYLVKRTGEKVFLECVQDMDHENMFWYRQDPGLGLRLIYFSYDVKMKEKGDIPEGYSVSREKKERFSLILESASTNQTSMYLCASSFSVLHGGAHTEAFFGQGTRLTVV.